Following are 4 T cell receptor beta chains from one sample sequenced in a study of cytomegalovirus exposure and HLA in healthy donors. The PCR was carried out with 60 Vbeta primers and 13 Jbeta primers. The repertoire was sequenced with immunoSEQ multiplex PCR; TCRdb's copy has only in-frame clones and lacks some. The table has tens of thousands of clones, roughly two thirds seen once. Sequenced sample: PBMCs. Receptors originate from a woman between 40 and 50 years old in good health and CMV-seropositive.

Notes on this clone: The junction and the germline gene differ at one end; a read error may be behind it. The same CDR3 can be traced to other DNA sequences in this sample. The chain recombines TRBV5-6 with TRBJ1-1; the match to TRBD1 covers 11 bases. Per germline, CDR1 SGHDT and CDR2 YYEEEE. The CDR3 has 16 amino acids. DNA of the CDR3: TGTGACAGCAGCTTGTTCGGGACAGGGGGTCACACTGAAGCTTTTTTT. Its protein product is CDSSLFGTGGHTEAFF. Full variable domain (rest looked up from reference TRBV5-6 and TRBJ1-1): DAGVTQSPTHLIKTRGQQVTLRCSPKSGHDTVSWYQQALGQGPQFIFQYYEEEERQRGNFPDRFSGHQFPNYSSELNVNALLLGDSALYLCDSSLFGTGGHTEAFFGQGTRLTVV.

V is TRBV2 and J is TRBJ1-1, with 7 bases aligning to TRBD1. Germline V gives CDR1 SNHLY, CDR2 FYNNEI. Unmatched junction bases numbered 4, after V lost 7 bases and J lost 2 bases. This CDR3 has 13 amino acids. The CDR3 DNA reads TGTGCCAGCACTAGGGACAGCAACACTGAAGCTTTCTTT. Its protein is CASTRDSNTEAFF.

This clone was counted a single time. This chain joins TRBV5-3 and TRBJ2-3; 10 bases map to TRBD2. TRBV5-3 has ORF status, its function being uncertain. The CDR3 runs 18 residues. With V trimmed by 0 bases and J by 4 bases, 11 bases remained unmatched. DNA for the CDR3: TGTGCCAGAAGCTTGGCCGGGACAGCGGGGGGGATGGCAGATACGCAGTATTTT. It is translated as CARSLAGTAGGMADTQYF.

This clone is a singleton in its sample. The chain joins TRBV18 to TRBJ1-1; unclear D gene. Germline CDR1 is KGHSH and CDR2 is LQKENI. This CDR3 contains 13 residues. With 4 bases removed from V and 6 bases from J, the gap between germline ends came to 12 bases. The chain's CDR3 is CASSRNGEAEAFF. CDR3 DNA: TGTGCCAGCTCACGAAATGGGGAGGCTGAAGCTTTCTTT.